These 15 T cell receptor beta chains came from one sample sequenced in a study of T-cell memory formation after mild COVID-19. MiXCR, run by TCRdb on the 5' RACE reads, gives a single entry per CDR3 protein. Of 250,000 or so distinct CDR3 sequences in the sample, more than 8% were seen once. Sequenced input: PBMCs or a T cell subset sorted from them (not recorded which). The receptors were sampled from a man between 18 and 29 years old who had mild COVID-19 (a few samples of this study predate the infection). Cell type and time point are not known.

The chain uses TRBV27 and TRBJ1-4; D is unclear. The V gene lost 6 bases and the J gene lost 0 bases, with 8 bases spanning the gap. The V gene's germline CDR1 is MNHEY and CDR2 SMNVEV (reference sequence). The CDR3 is 14 amino acids. As DNA, the CDR3 is TGTGCCAGCAGAGGCCACGCAACTAATGAAAAACTGTTTTTT. Its protein product is CASRGHATNEKLFF.

The J gene is TRBJ2-3, the V gene TRBV5-1; D is possibly TRBD2 (6 bases). Germline V lookup: CDR1 SGHRS, CDR2 YFSETQ. The CDR3 has 17 amino acids. Trimming cost V 4 bases and J 2 bases, with 20 bases left between them. In nucleotides, the CDR3 is TGCGCCAGCAGCGGGGGAGGTTGGGGCAGACACACAGATACGCAGTATTTT. Translation gives CASSGGGWGRHTDTQYF.

The rearrangement joins TRBV14 to TRBJ2-2; D not certain. The germline V gene encodes CDR1 SGHDN and CDR2 FVKESK. Trimming cost V 2 bases and J 0 bases, with 4 bases left between them. The CDR3 contains 14 residues. Written as DNA, the CDR3 is TGTGCCAGCAGCCAATATCCGAACACCGGGGAGCTGTTTTTT. This encodes CASSQYPNTGELFF.

The sample holds many counts of this clonotype. The chain links TRBV7-9 to TRBJ2-1, with 15 nucleotides matching TRBD2. This CDR3 has 16 residues. V dropped 3 bases and J dropped 9; count of bases not matched to a gene: 6. Germline V CDR1 and CDR2: SEHNR, FQNEAQ (reference sequence). This CDR3 is CASSFGLAGGQSEQFF. DNA for the CDR3: TGTGCCAGCAGCTTCGGACTAGCGGGGGGGCAGAGTGAGCAGTTCTTC. The complete variable domain, with remaining parts taken from reference TRBV7-9 and TRBJ2-1, reads DTGVSQNPRHKITKRGQNVTFRCDPISEHNRLYWYRQTLGQGPEFLTYFQNEAQLEKSRLLSDRFSAERPKGSFSTLEIQRTEQGDSAMYLCASSFGLAGGQSEQFFGPGTRLTVL.

This chain links TRBV20-1 with TRBJ2-5, with TRBD2 matching 9 bases. Unmatched junction bases numbered 18, after V lost 4 bases and J lost 0 bases. This CDR3 has 19 amino acids. Germline CDR1 reads DFQATT; CDR2 reads SNEGSKA (reference sequence). CDR3 loop: CSATNFGGSGGVDQETQYF. CDR3 DNA sequence: TGCAGTGCTACTAACTTCGGGGGTAGCGGGGGTGTCGACCAAGAGACCCAGTACTTC.

This chain connects TRBV29-1 to TRBJ2-1; TRBD1 agrees at 7 bases. The germline CDR1 and CDR2 sequences are SQVTM and ANQGSEA. V shed 7 bases and J 6 bases; nucleotides not matched to a gene: 9. The CDR3 has 13 amino acids. The DNA for the CDR3 is TGCAGCGCGACAGGGTCGGCAATCAATGAGCAGTTCTTC. This codes for CSATGSAINEQFF.

The J gene is TRBJ2-7, the V gene TRBV7-9; 8 nucleotides match TRBD2. CDR1 is SEHNR, CDR2 FQNEAQ, per germline (reference sequence). This CDR3 region has 13 residues. The J segment lost 3 bases and the V segment lost 5 bases, leaving 3 bases of the junction unmatched. As DNA, the CDR3 is TGTGCCAGCAGCCCCGGGGGGGGCTACGAGCAGTACGTC. As protein: CASSPGGGYEQYV.

The chain combines TRBV6-5 with TRBJ2-5; tentative D call: TRBD1 (5 bases). CDR3 length equals 14 residues. Germline V gives CDR1 MNHEY, CDR2 SVGAGI. V was trimmed by 8 bases and J by 5 bases, leaving 18 bases between them. CDR3 in amino acids: CASWAPTVGETQYF. CDR3 in DNA: TGTGCCAGCTGGGCCCCGACAGTGGGGGAGACCCAGTACTTC.

This clonotype has a handful of counts. DNA for the CDR3: TGTGCCAGCAGCGTAGATTGGATGCCCGTCACCTTTAACACTGAAGCTTTCTTT. Its translation is CASSVDWMPVTFNTEAFF. The V gene is TRBV9, the J gene TRBJ1-1; D call uncertain. Trimming took 0 bases from V and 2 from J, leaving 20 bases between them. Germline V gene lookup returns CDR1 SGDLS and CDR2 YYNGEE. This CDR3 is built from 18 residues. The complete variable domain, with remaining parts taken from reference TRBV9 and TRBJ1-1, reads DSGVTQTPKHLITATGQRVTLRCSPRSGDLSVYWYQQSLDQGLQFLIQYYNGEERAKGNILERFSAQQFPDLHSELNLSSLELGDSALYFCASSVDWMPVTFNTEAFFGQGTRLTVV.

This clonotype showed up many times. The chain recombines TRBV4-1 with TRBJ2-1; D is unresolved. The CDR3 spans 12 residues. Germline V gene sequence: CDR1 MGHRA, CDR2 YSYEKL. Trimming removed 0 bases from V and 10 bases from J, with 7 bases in between. The CDR3 spells CASSQDRTEQFF. The CDR3 nucleotides are TGCGCCAGCAGCCAAGATAGGACCGAGCAGTTCTTC.

The chain employs TRBV5-1 and TRBJ2-3; D might be TRBD1 or TRBD2, each matching 6 bases. V dropped 2 bases and J dropped 5 bases, with 12 bases sitting between them. The CDR3 contains 14 residues. The germline V gene encodes CDR1 SGHRS and CDR2 YFSETQ. CDR3 region: CASSFGGPKDTQYF. CDR3 DNA sequence: TGCGCCAGCAGCTTCGGGGGCCCTAAAGATACGCAGTATTTT.

J is TRBJ2-3 and V is TRBV4-1, with 11 nucleotides matching TRBD2. The CDR3 loop spans 16 amino acids. CDR1 MGHRA and CDR2 YSYEKL come from the germline V gene. The V segment lost 1 base and the J segment 4 bases; nucleotides outside the gene matches: 4. For the CDR3, the DNA is TGCGCCAGCAGCCAAGGTGCACTAGCGGGGGCAGATACGCAGTATTTT. It codes for CASSQGALAGADTQYF.

This chain's CDR3 is CASSQDRSGDYGYTF. In nucleotides, the CDR3 is TGTGCCAGCAGCCAAGATCGGTCGGGGGACTATGGCTACACCTTC. This sequence joins TRBV14 and TRBJ1-2; tentative D call: TRBD1 (5 bases). The V gene lost 0 bases and the J gene lost 3 bases, with 11 bases spanning the gap. CDR1 and CDR2 from the germline V gene are SGHDN and FVKESK. This CDR3 contains 15 residues.

The chain is built from TRBV18 and TRBJ2-7; 8 bases fit TRBD1. The CDR3 length is 15 residues. V lost 6 bases to trimming and J lost 2 bases; unmatched junction nucleotides: 9. The germline gives CDR1 KGHSH, CDR2 LQKENI. CDR3 coding DNA: TGTGCCAGCTCTCCTCCGGGACAGGTAACCTACGAGCAGTACTTC. It codes for CASSPPGQVTYEQYF.

This clonotype was seen only a few times. The rearrangement joins TRBV5-1 to TRBJ2-3; possible D gene TRBD1, 5 bases. Trimming stripped 0 bases from V and 7 bases from J, with 9 bases between. CDR1 is SGHRS and CDR2 is YFSETQ in the germline V gene. The length of the CDR3 is 13 residues. CDR3 protein: CASSLGGQNTQYF. The CDR3 region has the DNA TGCGCCAGCAGCTTGGGGGGCCAAAATACGCAGTATTTT. Full variable domain (rest looked up from reference TRBV5-1 and TRBJ2-3): KAGVTQTPRYLIKTRGQQVTLSCSPISGHRSVSWYQQTPGQGLQFLFEYFSETQRNKGNFPGRFSGRQFSNSRSEMNVSTLELGDSALYLCASSLGGQNTQYFGPGTRLTVL.